Shown below are 23 T cell receptor beta chains from a single sample sequenced in a study of T cell responses to AZD1222 COVID-19 vaccine. TCRdb's copy holds only in-frame clones and misses some; the assay was immunoSEQ multiplex PCR. The sample records roughly 140,000 clones, roughly 91% being singletons. Specimen: peripheral blood, collected 28 days after the second AZD1222 dose. The receptors originated from an adult who received the AZD1222 COVID-19 vaccine.

This chain uses TRBV28 with TRBJ1-2, with D unresolved. Germline V gives CDR1 MDHEN, CDR2 SYDVKM. This CDR3 is 16 amino acids long. Trimming removed 3 bases from V and 2 bases from J, with 16 bases in between. CDR3 region: CASSLLQPQSNYGYTF. In nucleotides, the CDR3 is TGTGCCAGCAGTTTGCTGCAGCCGCAGTCCAACTATGGCTACACCTTC.

The rearrangement joins TRBV28 to TRBJ1-2; 7 nucleotides line up with TRBD1. Germline CDR1 MDHEN, CDR2 SYDVKM. V gave up 3 bases and J gave up 6 bases; unmatched junction bases: 4. CDR3 length equals 13 residues. Here the CDR3 reads CASSLGTAHGYTF. CDR3 nucleotides: TGTGCCAGCAGTTTGGGGACAGCGCATGGCTACACCTTC.

The V and J genes are TRBV5-1 and TRBJ2-5, with D perhaps being TRBD1 or TRBD2 (5 bases each). V gave up 7 bases and J gave up 1 base, with 14 bases separating them. Germline V gene lookup returns CDR1 SGHRS and CDR2 YFSETQ. This CDR3 is 14 amino acids long. CDR3 nucleotide sequence: TGCGCCAGCGCAACCGGGGCTGGCCAAGAGACCCAGTACTTC. Its translation: CASATGAGQETQYF.

The V call is TRBV7-9, the J call TRBJ1-5; 8 nucleotides align to TRBD1. CDR1 is SEHNR and CDR2 is FQNEAQ in the germline V gene (reference sequence). CDR3 length: 17 residues. The trim removed 2 bases at V and 5 bases at J, leaving 11 bases unmatched. The CDR3 DNA reads TGTGCCAGCAGCTTATCTCCAGGGACAGGCTTTCATCAGCCCCAGCATTTT. Translated: CASSLSPGTGFHQPQHF.

V is TRBV14 and J is TRBJ1-4; D ambiguous. The CDR3 is 13 amino acids. Trimming removed 5 bases from V and 4 bases from J, with 8 bases in between. CDR1 and CDR2 (germline): SGHDN, FVKESK. The chain's CDR3 is CASSGGRNEKLFF. The CDR3 DNA sequence: TGTGCCAGCAGCGGAGGGCGTAATGAAAAACTGTTTTTT.

The chain employs TRBV28 and TRBJ1-5, with D tentatively TRBD1 (6 bases). The CDR3 totals 14 residues. Germline V gene data show CDR1 as MDHEN and CDR2 as SYDVKM. V was shortened by 4 bases and J by 6 bases, with 13 bases between the two germline ends. CDR3 bases: TGTGCCAGCAGTTGGGGCAGGGGAAGTCAGCCCCAGCATTTT. Its protein product is CASSWGRGSQPQHF.

The rearrangement uses TRBV28 and TRBJ2-5; 7 bases are shared with TRBD2. CDR1 and CDR2 from the germline V gene are MDHEN and SYDVKM. The CDR3 spans 15 residues. V lost 6 bases and J lost 1; bases outside the gene matches: 8. The CDR3 here is CASSRLADAQETQYF. As DNA, the CDR3 is TGTGCCAGCAGCCGGCTAGCGGATGCCCAAGAGACCCAGTACTTC.

This rearrangement joins TRBV19 to TRBJ1-4; TRBD1 aligns across 10 bases. Per the germline V gene, CDR1 is LNHDA and CDR2 is SQIVND (reference sequence). The CDR3 spans 15 residues. J was trimmed by 8 bases and V by 6 bases; bases with no gene match: 9. CDR3 sequence (DNA): TGTGCCAGTAGCCTAGGGACAGGGGTGATGGAAAAACTGTTTTTT. The encoded protein is CASSLGTGVMEKLFF.

This chain joins TRBV5-4 and TRBJ2-5, with a weak D call TRBD2 (6 bases). Germline CDR1 reads SGHNT; CDR2 reads YYREEE (reference sequence). V was clipped by 4 bases and J by 4 bases, with 11 bases between them. CDR3 length: 13 residues. The CDR3 here is CASSGVGGETQYF. In DNA, the CDR3 is TGTGCCAGCAGCGGGGTGGGGGGAGAGACCCAGTACTTC.

The rearrangement links TRBV3-1 (or the pseudogene TRBV3-2) to TRBJ2-3; weak D call: TRBD1 (5 bases). In germline, CDR1 is LGHDT, CDR2 YNNKEL (reference sequence). The V and J ends lost 1 base and 4 bases respectively, with 6 bases between them. The CDR3 has 13 residues. CDR3 coding DNA: TGTGCCAGCAGCCAAGGGGGCGCAGATACGCAGTATTTT. Protein sequence: CASSQGGADTQYF.

The gene calls are TRBV13 and TRBJ2-7; D not resolved. The CDR3 consists of 15 residues. In germline, CDR1 is PRHDT, CDR2 FYEKMQ (reference sequence). V lost 5 bases to trimming and J lost 1 base, with 15 bases between them. The CDR3 DNA reads TGTGCCAGCAGCCCCTTGTTTTCGGCGTCCTACGAGCAGTACTTC. This sequence encodes CASSPLFSASYEQYF.

This clone showed up just once. The chain carries TRBV5-6 and TRBJ2-7; TRBD1 matches at 9 bases. Trimming at V came to 4 bases and at J to 3 bases, leaving 2 bases not matched to a gene. The germline V gene encodes CDR1 SGHDT and CDR2 YYEEEE. CDR3 length: 13 residues. CDR3 sequence (DNA): TGTGCCAGCAGCCGGGACAGGGTCTACGAGCAGTACTTC. Translated, it gives CASSRDRVYEQYF. Full variable domain (remainder filled in from reference TRBV5-6 and TRBJ2-7): DAGVTQSPTHLIKTRGQQVTLRCSPKSGHDTVSWYQQALGQGPQFIFQYYEEEERQRGNFPDRFSGHQFPNYSSELNVNALLLGDSALYLCASSRDRVYEQYFGPGTRLTVT.

This clone showed up just a few times. The V call is TRBV5-5, the J call TRBJ1-1; D gene unclear. CDR3 length: 15 residues. Germline V gene data show CDR1 as SGHKS and CDR2 as YYEKEE (reference sequence). The V end was cut by 4 bases, the J end by 6 bases, with 19 bases between. CDR3 sequence: CASSPRREGVAEAFF. CDR3 nucleotides: TGTGCCAGCAGCCCACGTAGGGAGGGAGTCGCTGAAGCTTTCTTT.

V gene TRBV28 combines with J gene TRBJ1-5, with D possibly TRBD1 on 6 matching bases. This CDR3 is built from 15 residues. V lost 7 bases to trimming and J lost 4 bases, with 17 bases between them. CDR1 is MDHEN, CDR2 SYDVKM, per germline. The CDR3 sequence is CASITPTGANQPQHF. The CDR3 nucleotides read TGTGCCAGCATTACACCGACAGGAGCTAATCAGCCCCAGCATTTT.

This chain uses TRBV4-1 with TRBJ1-2; 8 positions match TRBD1. V shed 4 bases and J 3 bases; nucleotides not matched to a gene: 10. CDR3 length: 16 residues. Germline-derived CDR1 and CDR2 are MGHRA and YSYEKL. The CDR3 here is CASSPDGQGWDYGYTF. The DNA of the CDR3 is TGCGCCAGCAGCCCCGATGGACAGGGATGGGACTATGGCTACACCTTC.

The chain recombines TRBV21-1 with TRBJ1-4; TRBD1 is the table's D call and was not checked against the DNA. TRBV21-1 is termed a pseudogene. This CDR3 is built from 13 residues. In DNA form, the CDR3 reads TGTGCCAGCATTATAGGGGGCCGGGAAAAACTGTTTTTT. This translates into CASIIGGREKLFF.

This clone has a single count. The chain is built from TRBV28 and TRBJ2-3, with 9 bases lining up with TRBD2. The trim removed 4 bases at V and 5 bases at J, leaving 7 bases unmatched. Germline loops: CDR1 MDHEN, CDR2 SYDVKM. The CDR3 is 15 residues long. The CDR3 protein is CASSSPGGGGDTQYF. The CDR3 DNA sequence: TGTGCCAGCAGTTCCCCAGGCGGGGGGGGAGATACGCAGTATTTT. Filled out from reference TRBV28 and TRBJ2-3, the complete variable domain reads DVKVTQSSRYLVKRTGEKVFLECVQDMDHENMFWYRQDPGLGLRLIYFSYDVKMKEKGDIPEGYSVSREKKERFSLILESASTNQTSMYLCASSSPGGGGDTQYFGPGTRLTVL.

The chain carries TRBV19 and TRBJ2-3; D may correspond to TRBD1 or TRBD2 (5 bases each). V lost 7 bases, J lost 1 base, and 15 bases lay in between. Germline CDR1 LNHDA, CDR2 SQIVND (reference sequence). CDR3 length: 15 amino acids. The CDR3 reads CASTRGQIGTDTQYF. The CDR3, as DNA: TGTGCCAGTACGAGGGGCCAGATCGGCACAGATACGCAGTATTTT.

V is TRBV28 and J is TRBJ1-1, with TRBD1 as a possible D gene (5 bases). Trimming took off 7 bases at V and 1 base at J, with 10 bases between the two ends. CDR3 size: 13 residues. The germline V gene encodes CDR1 MDHEN and CDR2 SYDVKM. As DNA, the CDR3 is TGTGCCAGCAAAAGACAGAAGAACACTGAAGCTTTCTTT. Protein product: CASKRQKNTEAFF.

This rearrangement joins TRBV5-1 to TRBJ1-1, with 7 bases lining up with TRBD1. V lost 4 bases to trimming and J lost 1 base; unmatched junction nucleotides: 4. This CDR3 is 14 amino acids long. The germline gives CDR1 SGHRS, CDR2 YFSETQ. In nucleotides, the CDR3 is TGCGCCAGCAGCATAACAGGGGCGAACACTGAAGCTTTCTTT. Protein product: CASSITGANTEAFF.

The gene calls are TRBV5-1 and TRBJ2-1; a possible D gene is TRBD1 (6 bases). With 4 bases removed from V and 7 bases from J, the gap between germline ends came to 12 bases. CDR3 length: 13 residues. Germline V gene lookup returns CDR1 SGHRS and CDR2 YFSETQ. The CDR3 DNA is TGCGCCAGCAGCCTGCAAACAGGGAATGAGCAGTTCTTC. Translating gives CASSLQTGNEQFF.

A single count supports this clone. J is TRBJ1-5 and V is TRBV4-3; a possible D gene is TRBD1 (5 bases). Trimming left V 1 base short and J 2 bases short, with 12 bases between. Germline V gene sequence: CDR1 LGHNA, CDR2 YSLEER. The CDR3 extends over 16 amino acids. As DNA, the CDR3 is TGCGCCAGCAGCCAAGCCCTGGGGGAGGGCAATCAGCCCCAGCATTTT. Protein sequence: CASSQALGEGNQPQHF.

This clone was counted between two and nine times. The chain is built from TRBV7-3 and TRBJ1-2; D uncertain. This CDR3 is 15 amino acids long. Per germline, CDR1 SGHTA and CDR2 FQGTGA. The V end was cut by 1 base, the J end by 5 bases, with 14 bases between. The chain's CDR3 is CASSLNPDMEYGYTF. Written as DNA, the CDR3 is TGTGCCAGCAGCTTAAATCCAGATATGGAATATGGCTACACCTTC.